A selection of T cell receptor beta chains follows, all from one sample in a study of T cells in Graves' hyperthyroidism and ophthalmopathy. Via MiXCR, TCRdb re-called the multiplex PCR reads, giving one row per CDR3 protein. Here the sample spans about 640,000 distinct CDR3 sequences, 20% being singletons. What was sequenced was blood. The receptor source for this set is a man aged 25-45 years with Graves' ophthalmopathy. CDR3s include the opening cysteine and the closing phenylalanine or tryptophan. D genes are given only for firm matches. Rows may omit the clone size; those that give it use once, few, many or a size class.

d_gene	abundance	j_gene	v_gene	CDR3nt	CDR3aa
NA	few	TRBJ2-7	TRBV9	TGTGCCAGCAGCGTAGAACAGGATCCCTCCTACGAGCAGTACTTC	CASSVEQDPSYEQYF
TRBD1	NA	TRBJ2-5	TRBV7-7	TGTGCTAGCAGCTCCGACAGGGGGCTTAGGGAGACCCAGTACTTC	CASSSDRGLRETQYF
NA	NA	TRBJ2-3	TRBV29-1	TGCAGCGTCCGACTCCTCGCCGCAGATACGCAGTATTTT	CSVRLLAADTQYF
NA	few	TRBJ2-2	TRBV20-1	TGCAGTGCTAGCGGGGGAGTTAACACCGGGGAGCTGTTTTTT	CSASGGVNTGELFF
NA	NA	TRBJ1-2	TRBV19	TGTGCCAGTAGTATCTCCAGTCCCGGGGGCTACACCTTC	CASSISSPGGYTF
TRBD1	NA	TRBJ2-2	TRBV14	TGTGCCAGCAGCAAGGGACAGTCCACCGGGGAGCTGTTTTTT	CASSKGQSTGELFF
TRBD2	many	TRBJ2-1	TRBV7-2	TGTGCCAGCAGCACACGGACTAGCGGGAGGGGCGATGAGCAGTTCTTC	CASSTRTSGRGDEQFF
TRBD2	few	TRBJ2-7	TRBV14	TGTGCCAGCAGCCCGGGACTAGCGGATGCCGACTACGAGCAGTACTTC	CASSPGLADADYEQYF
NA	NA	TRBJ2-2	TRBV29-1	TGCAGCGTTGTGGGGGGAGACGGGGAGCTGTTTTTT	CSVVGGDGELFF
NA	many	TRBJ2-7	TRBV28	TGTGCCAGCAGTGGCCCCGGGAACTCCTACGAGCAGTACTTC	CASSGPGNSYEQYF
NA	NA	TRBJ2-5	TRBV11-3	TGTGCCACCATTGGAGGCAGGGGTAGAGAGACCCAGTACTTC	CATIGGRGRETQYF
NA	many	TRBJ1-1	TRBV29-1	TGCAGCGTCGTGGGGGTTATGAACACTGAAGCTTTCTTT	CSVVGVMNTEAFF
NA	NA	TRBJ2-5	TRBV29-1	TGCAGCGCCCTCTTGCTAGTGGAGACCCAGTACTTC	CSALLLVETQYF
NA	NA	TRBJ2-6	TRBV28	TGTGCCAGCAGTTATACAGCCTCTGGGGCCAACGTCCTGACTTTC	CASSYTASGANVLTF
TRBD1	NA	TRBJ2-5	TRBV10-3	TGTGCCATCCGGGACAGGGAAGAGACCCAGTACTTC	CAIRDREETQYF
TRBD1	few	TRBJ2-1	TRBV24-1	TGTGCCACCAGTGAGGGACAGAACAATGAGCAGTTCTTC	CATSEGQNNEQFF
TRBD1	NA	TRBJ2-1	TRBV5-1	TGTGCCAGCAGCCCTCCGGACAGGGGGGGGTACAATGAGCAGTTCTTC	CASSPPDRGGYNEQFF
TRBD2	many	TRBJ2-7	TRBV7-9	TGTGCCAGCAGCTTAATGCGGGAGGGCTCCTACGAGCAGTACTTC	CASSLMREGSYEQYF
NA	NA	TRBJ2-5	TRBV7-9	TGTGCCAGCAGCAAGTGGCCAGGGGAAGAGACCCAGTACTTC	CASSKWPGEETQYF
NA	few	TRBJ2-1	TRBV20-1	TGCAGTGCTGCCCCATCCCCACGGGAGAGCTACAATGAGCAGTTCTTC	CSAAPSPRESYNEQFF
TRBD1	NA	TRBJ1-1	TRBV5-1	TGCGCCAGCAGCTCGACAGGGATCGGGAACACTGAAGCTTTCTTT	CASSSTGIGNTEAFF
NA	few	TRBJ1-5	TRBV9	TGTGCCAGCAGCGAGGGGACGGGAGTCAATCAGCCCCAGCATTTT	CASSEGTGVNQPQHF
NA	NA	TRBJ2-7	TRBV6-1	TGTGCCAGCAGTGAAGAGGGGATTTTGGGTGGCGAGCAGTACTTC	CASSEEGILGGEQYF
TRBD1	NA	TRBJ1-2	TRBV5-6	TGTGCCAGCAGCCCACAGGGGTACGGCTATGGCTACACCTTC	CASSPQGYGYGYTF
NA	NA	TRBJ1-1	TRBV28	TGTGCCAGCAATTTCGACGGGAACACTGAAGCTTTCTTT	CASNFDGNTEAFF
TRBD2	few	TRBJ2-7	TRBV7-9	TGTGCCAGCAGCTCCCACGGCGGGAGGACCCCCTACGAGCAGTACTTC	CASSSHGGRTPYEQYF
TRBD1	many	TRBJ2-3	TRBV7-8	TGTGCCAGCAGCTTCAGGGGGAGCACAGATACGCAGTATTTT	CASSFRGSTDTQYF
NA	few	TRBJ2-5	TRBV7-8	TGTGCCAGCAGCCTCGGACGGAATCAAGAGACCCAGTACTTC	CASSLGRNQETQYF
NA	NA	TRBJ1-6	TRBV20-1	TGCAGTGCTAGGGATACCGGACAGTTCTCCTATAATTCACCCCTCCACTTT	CSARDTGQFSYNSPLHF
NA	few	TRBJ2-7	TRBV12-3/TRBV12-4	TGTGCCAGCAGTTTCCAGTACTACGAGCAGTACTTC	CASSFQYYEQYF
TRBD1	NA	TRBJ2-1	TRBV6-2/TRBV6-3	TGTGCCAGCAGTCCAGGGGGCATAGATGAGCAGTTCTTC	CASSPGGIDEQFF
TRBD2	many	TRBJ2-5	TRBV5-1	TGCGCCAGCAGCTTGAGGGCTAGCGGGAGCTCAGAGACCCAGTACTTC	CASSLRASGSSETQYF
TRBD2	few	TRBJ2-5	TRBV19	TGTGCCAGTAGTAAAATAGCGGGAGTCTCGTACCAAGAGACCCAGTACTTC	CASSKIAGVSYQETQYF
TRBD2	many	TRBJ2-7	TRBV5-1	TGCGCCAGCAGTGCGGGACTAGCGGACGAGCAGTACTTC	CASSAGLADEQYF
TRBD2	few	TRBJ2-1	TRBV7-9	TGTGCCAGCAGCACGGGACTAGCGGTCTCCTACAATGAGCAGTTCTTC	CASSTGLAVSYNEQFF
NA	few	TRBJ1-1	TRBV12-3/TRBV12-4	TGTGCCAGCAGTTTTGGGGGGCTCACTGAAGCTTTCTTT	CASSFGGLTEAFF
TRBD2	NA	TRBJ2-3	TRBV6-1	TGTGCCAGCGGGACTAGTTACCCAGATACGCAGTATTTT	CASGTSYPDTQYF
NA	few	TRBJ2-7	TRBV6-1	TGTGCCAGCAGCCCAGATTTGTTGGGGTACGAGCAGTACTTC	CASSPDLLGYEQYF
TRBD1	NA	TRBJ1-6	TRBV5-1	TGCGCCAGCAGCAAAGGGACCGGGACAGGGGGCGCAGATAATTCACCCCTCCACTTT	CASSKGTGTGGADNSPLHF
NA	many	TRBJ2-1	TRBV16	TGTGCCAGCGGGAATAATGAGCAGTTCTTC	CASGNNEQFF
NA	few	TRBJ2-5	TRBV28	TGTGCCAGCAGTTTACTCCAGTTCGGCGGCGCCCATGAGACCCAGTACTTC	CASSLLQFGGAHETQYF
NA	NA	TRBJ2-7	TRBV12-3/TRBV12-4	TGTGCCAGCAGTTCTAACAGTGATTCCTACGAGCAGTACTTC	CASSSNSDSYEQYF
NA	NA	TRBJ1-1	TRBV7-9	TGTGCCAGCAGCCGTAAACTGAACACTGAAGCTTTCTTT	CASSRKLNTEAFF
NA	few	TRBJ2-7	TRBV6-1	TGTGCCAGCAGACCATCCCCTTTGGCCTACGAGCAGTACTTC	CASRPSPLAYEQYF
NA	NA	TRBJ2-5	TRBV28	TGTGCCAGCCGACCAGGTGGCACGACCCAAGAGACCCAGTACTTC	CASRPGGTTQETQYF
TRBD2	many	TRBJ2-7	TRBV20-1	TGCAGTGCTATAGGGACTAGCGGAAACTACGAGCAGTACTTC	CSAIGTSGNYEQYF
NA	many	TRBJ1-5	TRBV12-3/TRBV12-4	TGTGCCAGCAGTTTTGGAGGGGGATCCGGTCAGCCCCAGCATTTT	CASSFGGGSGQPQHF
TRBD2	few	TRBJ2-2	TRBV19	TGTGCCAGTAGTATAGACGGAGGGACTAGCGGGAGGAGGAACACCGGGGAGCTGTTTTTT	CASSIDGGTSGRRNTGELFF
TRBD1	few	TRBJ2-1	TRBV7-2	TGTGCCAGCAGCTCCTCGGGACAGGGGTACAATGAGCAGTTCTTC	CASSSSGQGYNEQFF